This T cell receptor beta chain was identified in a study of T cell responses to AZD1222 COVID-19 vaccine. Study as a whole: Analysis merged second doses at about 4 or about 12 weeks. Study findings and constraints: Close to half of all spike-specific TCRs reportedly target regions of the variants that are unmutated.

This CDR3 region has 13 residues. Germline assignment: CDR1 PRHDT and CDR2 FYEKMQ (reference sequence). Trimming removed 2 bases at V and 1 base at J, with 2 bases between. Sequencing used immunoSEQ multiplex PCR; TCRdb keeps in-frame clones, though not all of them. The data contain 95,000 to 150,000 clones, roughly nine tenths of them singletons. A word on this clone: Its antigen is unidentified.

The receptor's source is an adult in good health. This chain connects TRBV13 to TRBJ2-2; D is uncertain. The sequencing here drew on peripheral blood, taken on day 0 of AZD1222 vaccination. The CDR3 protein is CASSLQNTGELFF. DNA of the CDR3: TGTGCCAGCAGCTTACAGAACACCGGGGAGCTGTTTTTT.